This is a list of T cell receptor beta chains from one sample in a study of blood T cell repertoires in COVID-19. Profiling relied on immunoSEQ multiplex PCR, and the TCRdb table lists in-frame clones only, not all of them. The sample lists roughly 230,000 clones; roughly 90% were seen once. Material: peripheral blood. Source of these receptors: a woman aged 55-69 years with COVID-19, enrolled during active disease. CDR3s include the opening cysteine and the closing phenylalanine or tryptophan. The D gene is left open where the match is weak. Clone size is stated in some rows and not others, as once, few, many or a class when expanded.

>TRBJ2-3|TRBV4-3|16|.|TRBD1
TGCGCCAGCAGCCAAGGCGCCGGGACAGGGGCAGATACGCAGTATTTT
CASSQGAGTGADTQYF
>TRBJ1-2|TRBV6-2/TRBV6-3|13|.|TRBD1
TGTGCCAGCAGTTACAATACCAGGGGGACTCCGTCGTTC
CASSYNTRGTPSF
>TRBJ1-2|TRBV30|14|.|.
TGTGCCTGGAGCCGAGGGTCATTCGCTGGTGGCTACACCTTC
CAWSRGSFAGGYTF
>TRBJ1-4|TRBV3-1/TRBV3-2|14|.|TRBD1
TGTGCCAGCAGCCAGGGGACAGATAATGGGAAACTGTTTTTT
CASSQGTDNGKLFF
>TRBJ1-3|TRBV2|19|.|.
TGTGCCAGCAGTGAAGCGCTTCTATCGATGGCAGGTCGGGGAAACACCATATATTTT
CASSEALLSMAGRGNTIYF
>TRBJ2-6|TRBV5-5|18|.|TRBD1
TGTGCCAGCAGCTTGTGGGGACAGGGGGCTTCTGGGGCCAACGTCCTGACTTTC
CASSLWGQGASGANVLTF
>TRBJ1-1|TRBV6-5|14|.|TRBD1
TGTGCCAGCCGCCGCACAGGGGGAATCTTCGAAGCTTTCTTT
CASRRTGGIFEAFF
>TRBJ1-2|TRBV5-4|16|.|.
TGTGCCAGCAGTTTACGGCCGGGACACCCTAACTATGGCTACACCTTC
CASSLRPGHPNYGYTF
>TRBJ1-1|TRBV10-3|17|.|TRBD1
TGTGCCATCAGTGAGGGACAGGGGGCTCTGGATAACACTGAAGCTTTCTTT
CAISEGQGALDNTEAFF
>TRBJ2-7|TRBV7-6|18|.|.
TGTGCCAGCAGCCACCCCAAGTCGAAGGGGATGAGCTCCTACGAGCAGTACTTC
CASSHPKSKGMSSYEQYF
>TRBJ1-6|TRBV7-2|13|.|TRBD1
TGTGCCAGCAGCTCGGGACAGAATTCACCCCTCCACTTT
CASSSGQNSPLHF
>TRBJ1-2|TRBV7-9|13|.|TRBD1
TGTGCCAGCAGCTTTGACAGGGGGAATGGCTACACCTTC
CASSFDRGNGYTF
>TRBJ2-7|TRBV6-2/TRBV6-3|16|once|TRBD1
TGTGCCAGCAGTCGCCACCCGGGACAGGGGACCTACGAGCAGTACTTC
CASSRHPGQGTYEQYF
>TRBJ2-5|TRBV14|14|.|.
TGTGCCAGCAGCCAAGCGCAGGGAAGGCAGACCCAGTACTTC
CASSQAQGRQTQYF
>TRBJ1-1|TRBV7-8|12|.|.
TGTGCCAGCAGCCCTAGCCACACTGAAGCTTTCTTT
CASSPSHTEAFF
>TRBJ2-7|TRBV4-3|18|.|.
TGCGCCAGCAGCCAAGATTGGCCCGGAGGGGGCAACTCCTACGAGCAGTACTTC
CASSQDWPGGGNSYEQYF
>TRBJ2-1|TRBV6-5|14|.|TRBD2
TGTGCCAGCAGGCATACCGGGACTAGCGGTGAGCAGTTCTTC
CASRHTGTSGEQFF
>TRBJ1-1|TRBV6-5|15|.|.
TGTGCCAGCAGTAAGGAGGGTCCAGGGTACACTGAAGCTTTCTTT
CASSKEGPGYTEAFF
>TRBJ1-2|TRBV11-2|14|.|.
TGTGCCAGCAGCTTAGGCAGGGTTAACTATGGCTACACCTTC
CASSLGRVNYGYTF
>TRBJ2-4|TRBV5-4|15|.|TRBD2
TGTGCCAGCAGCGGAGCGGGGTCGCTCGGAAACATTCAGTACTTC
CASSGAGSLGNIQYF
>TRBJ2-7|TRBV7-8|16|.|TRBD2
TGTGCCAGCAGCTTAGAAATAGCGGGTGGATCCTACGAGCAGTACTTC
CASSLEIAGGSYEQYF
>TRBJ1-2|TRBV10-3|14|.|.
TGTGCCATCAGTGAGCGGGGGGGCAGCTATGGCTACACCTTC
CAISERGGSYGYTF
>TRBJ2-1|TRBV25-1|16|.|TRBD2
TGTGCCAGCAGTAACGTCGGACTAGCGGGGGCCGGGGGGCAGTTCTTC
CASSNVGLAGAGGQFF
>TRBJ2-5|TRBV7-9|16|.|TRBD1
TGTGCCAGCAGCTCGACGACAGGGCTGGTCGTGGAGACCCAGTACTTC
CASSSTTGLVVETQYF
>TRBJ2-3|TRBV5-4|15|.|.
TGTGCCAGCAGCGGGGACTGGGAAAGCACAGATACGCAGTATTTT
CASSGDWESTDTQYF
>TRBJ1-2|TRBV2|17|.|TRBD1
TGTGCCAGCAGTGACGTGAATTTGGGACAGGGGGGCTTTGGCTACACCTTC
CASSDVNLGQGGFGYTF
>TRBJ1-2|TRBV5-4|13|.|.
TGTGCCAGCAGCTTGGGCACAATCGATGGCTACACCTTC
CASSLGTIDGYTF
>TRBJ2-1|TRBV5-1|18|once|TRBD2
TGCGCCAGCAGCTTCCTACCCCGGACTAGCGGGCGCTACAATGAGCAGTTCTTC
CASSFLPRTSGRYNEQFF
>TRBJ1-1|TRBV5-1|15|.|.
TGCGCCAGCAGCTCGACGGGTGGGTTGAACACTGAAGCTTTCTTT
CASSSTGGLNTEAFF
>TRBJ1-6|TRBV18|14|few|.
TGTGCCAGCTCACCTGCTGGGGAGGGGTCACCCCTCCACTTT
CASSPAGEGSPLHF
>TRBJ2-3|TRBV7-2|17|.|TRBD2
TGTGCCAGCAGCTTAGGCGGGGGAGTCCGCGTCGGGGATACGCAGTATTTT
CASSLGGGVRVGDTQYF
>TRBJ1-5|TRBV7-2|12|.|.
TGTGCCAGCAGCTCCGACTATCAGCCCCAGCATTTT
CASSSDYQPQHF
>TRBJ1-2|TRBV7-8|15|few|.
TGTGCCAGCAGCTCCCGGAGGGGGGGAGCCTATGGCTACACCTTC
CASSSRRGGAYGYTF
>TRBJ1-2|TRBV5-8|14|.|.
TGTGCCAGGAACGCCGCTGGGGCATCTTTTGGCTACACCTTC
CARNAAGASFGYTF
>TRBJ1-4|TRBV19|18|.|TRBD1
TGTGCCAGTACCGACGATTGGACAGGGACCAAGGGGGATGAAAAACTGTTTTTT
CASTDDWTGTKGDEKLFF
>TRBJ1-2|TRBV14|14|.|.
TGTGCCAGCAGCCAAAGCCCACAGGTGTCCGGCTACACCTTC
CASSQSPQVSGYTF
>TRBJ2-1|TRBV4-3|14|.|.
TGCGCCAGCAGCCAAGATCGGGGGGCAAATGAGCAGTTCTTC
CASSQDRGANEQFF